The rows below give T cell receptor beta chains drawn from one sample of a study of T cells in Graves' hyperthyroidism and ophthalmopathy. One entry per CDR3 protein, called by TCRdb with MiXCR from the multiplex PCR reads. The sample shows a few hundred thousand distinct CDR3 sequences, approximately 22% of them seen only once. The sequenced material came from blood. The receptors come from a woman aged 50 to 65 with Graves' hyperthyroidism. Each CDR3 is given with its conserved first and last residue. A D gene is named only where the DNA matches it firmly. A clone size is listed for some rows: how often the clone was seen (once, few, many), or a class if it is expanded.

length	J	size	D	V	DNA	CDR3
13	TRBJ1-4	-	-	TRBV20-1	TGCAGTGCCCCGACCAAAGGATCTGGAAAACTGGTTTTT	CSAPTKGSGKLVF
13	TRBJ1-1	medium-sized	-	TRBV5-1	TGCGCCAGCAGCTTGGAGGTGGGGAGGAAAGCTTTCTTT	CASSLEVGRKAFF
16	TRBJ2-7	many	-	TRBV5-5	TGTGCCAGCAGCACCGGGACGAAAAGGAGCTCCTACGAGCAGTACTTC	CASSTGTKRSSYEQYF
15	TRBJ2-2	-	TRBD1	TRBV2	TGTGCCAGCAGTCGGACAGGGGGCATCTCCGGGGAGCTGTTTTTT	CASSRTGGISGELFF
14	TRBJ2-5	-	-	TRBV7-3	TGTGCCAGCAGCTTCGGGGGCCCTGAAGAGACCCAGTACTTC	CASSFGGPEETQYF
17	TRBJ2-3	many	TRBD2	TRBV5-1	TGCGCCAGCAGCTTGGGACATCGGGGGGGTGCAGGAGATACGCAGTATTTT	CASSLGHRGGAGDTQYF
16	TRBJ2-1	-	TRBD2	TRBV20-1	TGCAGTGCTAGAGGACTAGCGGATGTTGGGTACAATGAGCAGTTCTTC	CSARGLADVGYNEQFF
15	TRBJ2-2	-	-	TRBV5-4	TGTGCCAGCAGCTTGGAGAATGGGAACACCGGGGAGCTGTTTTTT	CASSLENGNTGELFF
15	TRBJ2-3	many	TRBD2	TRBV2	TGTGCCAGCAGGAGGACGACTAGCGGAACAGATACGCAGTATTTT	CASRRTTSGTDTQYF
13	TRBJ1-1	few	-	TRBV10-3	TGTGCCATCAGTGGACAGTTAATCACTGAAGCTTTCTTT	CAISGQLITEAFF
14	TRBJ2-1	many	-	TRBV7-8	TGTGCCAGCAGCTGGGACATAGGCCCCAATGAGCAGTTCTTC	CASSWDIGPNEQFF
14	TRBJ2-7	-	-	TRBV19	TGTGCCAGTAGTAAGGCGGGGGCCTCCTACGAGCAGTACTTC	CASSKAGASYEQYF
15	TRBJ2-1	many	TRBD1	TRBV10-3	TGTGCCATCAAATCGACAGGGGGCTCCTACAATGAGCAGTTCTTC	CAIKSTGGSYNEQFF
16	TRBJ2-7	-	TRBD2	TRBV27	TGTGCCAGCACCCCCCTGGCTGGCGGGAGAAGCAAGGAGCAGTACTTC	CASTPLAGGRSKEQYF
17	TRBJ2-6	-	-	TRBV2	TGTGCCAGCAGTGACGGGGATTCACACTCTGGGGCCAACGTCCTGACTTTC	CASSDGDSHSGANVLTF
14	TRBJ2-7	many	TRBD1	TRBV12-5	TGTGCTAGTGGTTTAGGGACAGGGAGATACGAGCAGTACTTC	CASGLGTGRYEQYF
16	TRBJ2-5	many	TRBD1	TRBV15	TGTGCCACCAGCAGCTTCGGGACAGTTAAAGCCGAGACCCAGTACTTC	CATSSFGTVKAETQYF
19	TRBJ2-3	few	TRBD2	TRBV20-1	TGCAGTGCCCTGAGAGGGCAGGCTCTAGCGGGAGGGCCCTCAGATACGCAGTATTTT	CSALRGQALAGGPSDTQYF
14	TRBJ2-5	many	TRBD1	TRBV29-1	TGCAGCGTGCGGAAGACAGGGGGCCAAGAGACCCAGTACTTC	CSVRKTGGQETQYF
14	TRBJ2-5	-	-	TRBV7-8	TGTGCCAGCAGCTTGGGTACTAGGGGAGAGACCCAGTACTTC	CASSLGTRGETQYF
13	TRBJ2-7	many	-	TRBV28	TGTGCCACCTCGACTAGTACATCCTACGAGCAGTACTTC	CATSTSTSYEQYF
14	TRBJ2-2	-	-	TRBV13	TGTGCCAGCAGTCCCGCGGGAAACACCGGGGAGCTGTTTTTT	CASSPAGNTGELFF
16	TRBJ2-5	-	TRBD2	TRBV6-1	TGTGCCAGCAGCTCAGGTAGCGGGGGGCGTCGGGAGACCCAGTACTTC	CASSSGSGGRRETQYF
16	TRBJ2-7	many	TRBD2	TRBV2	TGTGCCAGCAGAGAGACCTCGGCGGGGGGGCGGTACGAGCAGTACTTC	CASRETSAGGRYEQYF